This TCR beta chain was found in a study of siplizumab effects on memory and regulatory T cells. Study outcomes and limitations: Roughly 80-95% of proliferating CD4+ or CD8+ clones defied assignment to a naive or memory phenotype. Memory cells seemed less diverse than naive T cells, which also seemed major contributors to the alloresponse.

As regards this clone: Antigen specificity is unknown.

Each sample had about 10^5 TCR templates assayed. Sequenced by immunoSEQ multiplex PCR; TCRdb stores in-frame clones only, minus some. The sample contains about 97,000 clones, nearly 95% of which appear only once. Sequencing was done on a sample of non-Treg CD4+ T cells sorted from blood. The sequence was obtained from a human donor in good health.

As DNA, the CDR3 is TGTGCCAGCAGCCAAGAACAGGGGGGGGGCAATCAGCCCCAGCATTTT. Residues: CASSQEQGGGNQPQHF. This chain links TRBV4-2 with TRBJ1-5; the match to TRBD1 covers 8 bases. CDR1 is LGHNA, CDR2 YNFKEQ, per germline. The J segment lost 2 bases and the V segment lost 0 bases, leaving 3 bases of the junction unmatched. This CDR3 spans 16 amino acids.